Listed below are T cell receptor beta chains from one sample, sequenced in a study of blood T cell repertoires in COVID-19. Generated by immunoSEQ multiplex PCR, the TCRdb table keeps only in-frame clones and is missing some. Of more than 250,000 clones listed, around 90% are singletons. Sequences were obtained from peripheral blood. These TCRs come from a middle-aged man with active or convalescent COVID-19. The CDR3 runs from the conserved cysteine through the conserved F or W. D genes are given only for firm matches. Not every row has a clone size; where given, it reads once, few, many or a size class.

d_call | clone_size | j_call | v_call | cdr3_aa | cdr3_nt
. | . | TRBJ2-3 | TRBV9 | CASSVGTGDTDTQYF | TGTGCCAGCAGCGTAGGGACGGGGGACACAGATACGCAGTATTTT
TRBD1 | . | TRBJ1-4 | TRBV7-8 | CASSTRQGATNEKLFF | TGTGCCAGCAGCACCCGACAGGGGGCAACTAATGAAAAACTGTTTTTT
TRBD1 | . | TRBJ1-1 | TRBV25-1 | CASSEFFPGGSDTEAFF | TGTGCCAGCAGTGAATTCTTCCCAGGGGGCAGCGACACTGAAGCTTTCTTT
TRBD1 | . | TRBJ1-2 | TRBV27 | CASGPGQGYGYTF | TGTGCCAGCGGGCCCGGACAGGGCTATGGCTACACCTTC
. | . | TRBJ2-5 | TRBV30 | CAWSVIQSQETQYF | TGTGCCTGGAGTGTAATTCAGTCTCAAGAGACCCAGTACTTC
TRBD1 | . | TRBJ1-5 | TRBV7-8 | CASSRGTGGDQPQHF | TGTGCCAGCAGCCGCGGGACAGGGGGCGATCAGCCCCAGCATTTT
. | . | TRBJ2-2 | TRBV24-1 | CATSEGTRANTGELFF | TGTGCCACCAGTGAAGGGACACGCGCGAACACCGGGGAGCTGTTTTTT
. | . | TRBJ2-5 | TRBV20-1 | CSAHHRETQYF | TGCAGTGCTCACCATCGGGAGACCCAGTACTTC
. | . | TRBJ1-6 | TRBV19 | CATRNQVSPLHF | TGTGCCACAAGAAATCAGGTCTCACCCCTCCACTTT
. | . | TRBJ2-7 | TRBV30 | CAWTSSYEQYF | TGTGCCTGGACCAGTTCCTACGAGCAGTACTTC
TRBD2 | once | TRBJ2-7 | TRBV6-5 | CASRLGLAGPYEQYF | TGTGCCAGCAGACTCGGACTAGCGGGCCCCTACGAGCAGTACTTC
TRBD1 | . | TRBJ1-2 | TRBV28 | CASGTAANYGYTF | TGTGCCAGTGGGACAGCAGCTAACTATGGCTACACCTTC
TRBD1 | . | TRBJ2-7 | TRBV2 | CASSETRQGSYEQYF | TGTGCCAGCAGCGAAACTAGACAGGGGTCCTACGAGCAGTACTTC
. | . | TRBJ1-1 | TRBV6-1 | CASSEPVRGTEAFF | TGTGCCAGCAGTGAACCCGTAAGAGGCACTGAAGCTTTCTTT
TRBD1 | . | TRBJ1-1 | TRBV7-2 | CASSPGGAFTEAFF | TGTGCCAGCAGCCCAGGGGGCGCGTTCACTGAAGCTTTCTTT
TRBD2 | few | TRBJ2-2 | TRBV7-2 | CASSPPGGNTGELFF | TGTGCCAGCAGCCCCCCGGGAGGGAACACCGGGGAGCTGTTTTTT
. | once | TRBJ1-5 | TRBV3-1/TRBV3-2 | CASSHPGLQPQHF | TGTGCCAGCAGCCATCCAGGTTTACAGCCCCAGCATTTT